This record looks at one T cell receptor beta chain sequence and its context. The antigen is unknown. This sample is part of a study of beta chain features in type 1 diabetes. Across the study: The study found patients and healthy donors alike in age, gender and cell yields.

General study points: Shortening that was moderate but significant affected the TCRB CDR3s of Type 1 diabetes patients in all four CD4+ subsets.

Losses at the gene ends were 3 bases for V and 13 bases for J; bases not matched to a gene: 11. This CDR3 has 14 amino acids. Germline assignment: CDR1 SGHTA and CDR2 FQGNSA. Expressed TCRB transcripts were sequenced because the isolated RNA had all been reverse transcribed beforehand. Here immunoSEQ multiplex PCR was the method, and the copy in TCRdb shows in-frame clones only, minus some. This sample has over 200,000 clones, with approximately 11% found just once. The origin of this receptor is a man aged 25-45 years with type 1 diabetes. The chain carries TRBV7-2 and TRBJ2-4; 8 nucleotides align to TRBD1. The sequenced material came from naive CD4+ T cells from blood. CDR3 residues: CASSFGQGMGEQYF. CDR3 DNA: TGTGCCAGCAGCTTTGGACAGGGCATGGGTGAACAGTACTTC.